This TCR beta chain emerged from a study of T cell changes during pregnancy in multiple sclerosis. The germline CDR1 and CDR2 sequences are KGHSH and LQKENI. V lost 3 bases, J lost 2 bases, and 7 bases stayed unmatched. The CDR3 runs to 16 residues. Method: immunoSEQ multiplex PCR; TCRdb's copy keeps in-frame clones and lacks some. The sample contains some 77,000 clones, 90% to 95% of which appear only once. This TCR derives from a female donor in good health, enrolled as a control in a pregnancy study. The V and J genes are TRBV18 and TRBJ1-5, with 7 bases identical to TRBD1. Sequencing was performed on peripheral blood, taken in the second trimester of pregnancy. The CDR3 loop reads CASSPLGQVGNQPQHF. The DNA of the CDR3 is TGTGCCAGCTCACCCCTAGGACAGGTGGGCAATCAGCCCCAGCATTTT.